This T cell receptor (beta chain) was captured in a study of T cells after yellow fever vaccination. 5'RACE template switching added a universal primer site and UMIs to TCR cDNA. TCRdb reprocessed the 5' RACE reads via MiXCR and lists one record per CDR3 protein. This table holds 400,000 or so distinct CDR3 sequences, approximately 19% found once. The study's findings and limits: Few clonotypes appeared in both CD4 and CD8 compartments. Sorted repertoires could include abundant contaminating clonotypes from bulk cells. Post-booster samples contained most primary-vaccination clones (more than 95% CD4, roughly 88% CD8).

Per the germline V gene, CDR1 is GTSNPN and CDR2 is SVGIG (reference sequence). V gave up 2 bases and J gave up 5 bases, with 7 bases separating them. The CDR3 extends over 12 amino acids. As regards this clonotype: The antigen remains unidentified.

The specimen was PBMCs, collected before the yellow fever booster vaccination. V and J are TRBV30 and TRBJ1-5, with D possibly being TRBD1 (5 bases). This TCR came from a young man who received the YFV17D yellow fever vaccine. In DNA, the CDR3 is TGTGCCTGGAGTTGGGGGGATCAGCCCCAGCATTTT. Translation gives CAWSWGDQPQHF.